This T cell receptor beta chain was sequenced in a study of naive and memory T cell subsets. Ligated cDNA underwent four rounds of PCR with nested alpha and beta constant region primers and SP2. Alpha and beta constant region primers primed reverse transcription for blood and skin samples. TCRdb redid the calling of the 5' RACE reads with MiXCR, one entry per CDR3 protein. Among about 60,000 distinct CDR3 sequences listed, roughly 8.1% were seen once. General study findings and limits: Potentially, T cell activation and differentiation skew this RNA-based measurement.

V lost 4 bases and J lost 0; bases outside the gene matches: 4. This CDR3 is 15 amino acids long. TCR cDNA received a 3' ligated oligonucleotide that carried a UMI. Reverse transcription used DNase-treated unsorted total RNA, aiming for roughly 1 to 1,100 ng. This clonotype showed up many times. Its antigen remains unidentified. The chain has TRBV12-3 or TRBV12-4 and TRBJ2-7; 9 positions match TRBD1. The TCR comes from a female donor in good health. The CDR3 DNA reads TGTGCCAGCAGTTCCCGGACAGGGGCCTCCTACGAGCAGTACTTC. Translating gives CASSSRTGASYEQYF.